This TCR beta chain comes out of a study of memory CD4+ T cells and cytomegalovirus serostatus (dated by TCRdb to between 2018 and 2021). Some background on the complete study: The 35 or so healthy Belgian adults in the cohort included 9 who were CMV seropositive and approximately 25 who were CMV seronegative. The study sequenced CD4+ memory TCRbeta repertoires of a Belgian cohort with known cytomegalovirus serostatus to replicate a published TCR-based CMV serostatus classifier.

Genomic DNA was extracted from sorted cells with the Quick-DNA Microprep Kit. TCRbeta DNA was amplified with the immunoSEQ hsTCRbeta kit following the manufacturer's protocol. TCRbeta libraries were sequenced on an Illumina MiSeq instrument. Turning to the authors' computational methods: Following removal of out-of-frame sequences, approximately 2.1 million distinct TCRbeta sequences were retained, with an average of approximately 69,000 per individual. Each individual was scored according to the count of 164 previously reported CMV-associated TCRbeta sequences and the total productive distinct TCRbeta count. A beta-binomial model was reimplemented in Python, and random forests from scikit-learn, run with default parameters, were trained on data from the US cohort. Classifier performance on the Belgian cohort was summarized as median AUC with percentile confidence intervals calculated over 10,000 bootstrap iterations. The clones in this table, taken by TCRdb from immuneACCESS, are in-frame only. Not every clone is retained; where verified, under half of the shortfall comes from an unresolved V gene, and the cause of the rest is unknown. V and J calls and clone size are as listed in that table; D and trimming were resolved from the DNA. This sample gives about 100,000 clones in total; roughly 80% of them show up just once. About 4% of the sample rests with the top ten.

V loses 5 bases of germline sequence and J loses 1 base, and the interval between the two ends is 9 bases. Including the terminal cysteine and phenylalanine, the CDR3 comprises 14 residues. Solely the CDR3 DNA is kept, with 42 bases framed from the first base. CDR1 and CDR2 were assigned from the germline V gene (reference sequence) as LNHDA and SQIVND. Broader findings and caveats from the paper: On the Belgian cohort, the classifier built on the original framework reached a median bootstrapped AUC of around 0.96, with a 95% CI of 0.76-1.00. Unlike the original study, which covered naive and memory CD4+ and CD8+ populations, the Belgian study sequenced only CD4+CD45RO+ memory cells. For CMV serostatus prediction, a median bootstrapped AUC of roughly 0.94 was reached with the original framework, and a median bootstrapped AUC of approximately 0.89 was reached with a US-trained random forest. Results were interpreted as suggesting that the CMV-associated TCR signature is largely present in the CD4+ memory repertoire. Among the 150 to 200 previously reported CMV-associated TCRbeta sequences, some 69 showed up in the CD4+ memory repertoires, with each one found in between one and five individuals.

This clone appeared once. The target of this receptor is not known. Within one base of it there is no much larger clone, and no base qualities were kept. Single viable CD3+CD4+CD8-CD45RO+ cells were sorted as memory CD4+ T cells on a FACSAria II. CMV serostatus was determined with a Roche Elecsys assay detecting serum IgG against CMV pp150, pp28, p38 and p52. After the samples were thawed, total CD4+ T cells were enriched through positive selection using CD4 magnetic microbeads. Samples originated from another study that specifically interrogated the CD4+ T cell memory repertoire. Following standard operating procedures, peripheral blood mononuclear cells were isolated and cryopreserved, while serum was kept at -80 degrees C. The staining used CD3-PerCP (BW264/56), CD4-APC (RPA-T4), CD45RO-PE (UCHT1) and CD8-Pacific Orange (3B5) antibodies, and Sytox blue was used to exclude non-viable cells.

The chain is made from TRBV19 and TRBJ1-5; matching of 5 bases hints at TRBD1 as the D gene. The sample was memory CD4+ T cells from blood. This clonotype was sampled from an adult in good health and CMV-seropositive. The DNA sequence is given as TGTGCCAGTAGTCCCAGGGACAGCAATCAGCCCCAGCATTTT. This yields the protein CASSPRDSNQPQHF.